The TCR beta chain under discussion was sequenced for a study of T cell changes during pregnancy in multiple sclerosis. TCRdb's table, derived via immunoSEQ multiplex PCR, lists solely in-frame clones and lacks some. Among over 65,000 clones listed, around 93% were seen once. V dropped 4 bases and J dropped 9; count of bases not matched to a gene: 10. CDR1 is SGHTA and CDR2 is FQGTGA in the germline V gene. The CDR3 totals 15 residues. The receptor's source is a female donor in good health, enrolled as a control in a pregnancy study. The chain recombines TRBV7-3 with TRBJ2-1, with TRBD1 matching over 9 bases. Sequences were derived from peripheral blood, sampled in the first trimester of pregnancy. The DNA for the CDR3 is TGTGCCAGCAGCTACTCCGGGACAGGGACGGGTGAGCAGTTCTTC. It yields the protein CASSYSGTGTGEQFF.